This TCR beta chain appears in the sequencing data of a study of lymphopenia after photon versus proton radiotherapy. Study-level findings and limits: Proton therapy kept repertoires fairly stable, unlike photons, which gained effector/memory cells.

The CDR3 consists of 14 residues. V dropped 5 bases and J dropped 1 base, with 11 bases sitting between them. Germline CDR1 and CDR2: MDHEN and SYDVKM. The repertoire was sequenced with immunoSEQ multiplex PCR; TCRdb's copy has only in-frame clones and lacks some. The table shows some 44,000 clones, with approximately 82% occurring only once. As regards this clone: The antigen remains undetermined.

The chain carries TRBV28 and TRBJ2-5; D unclear. This TCR derives from a woman in her 70s with pancreatic cancer. Sequencing used peripheral blood, obtained from a patient treated with proton-based radiotherapy. The CDR3 nucleotides are TGTGCCAGCAGTCCTTCCACATTCCAAGAGACCCAGTACTTC. Its translation: CASSPSTFQETQYF.